This T cell receptor (beta chain) was profiled in a study of vaccination and CD4 T cells after COVID-19. Study in general: The cells were exposed to overlapping spike peptides originating from SARS-CoV-2, HCoV-NL63, HCoV-OC43 and HCoV-229E for stimulation.

Between the trimmed V and J ends, which lost 1 base and 11 bases, there was a span of 12 bases. This CDR3 spans 12 amino acids. Germline V CDR1 and CDR2: LNHDA, SQIVND (reference sequence). With the Oncomine TCR Beta short-read assay, DNA from cultured CD4+ T cells was sequenced. In this case, cultured CD4+ T cells provided the extracted genomic DNA. From the PCR reads, TCRdb called clonotypes with MiXCR, one entry per CDR3 protein. The data show roughly 12,000 distinct CDR3 sequences, under 35% seen once. The sample's treatment: approximately 9-day PBMC culture with coronavirus spike peptide pools or control peptides (ViraFEST assay). As for this clonotype: Antigen specificity is unknown.

This TCR was recovered from a human donor who received a COVID-19 vaccine. The J gene is TRBJ2-7, the V gene TRBV19; possibly TRBD2 for D (5 bases). Sample: CD4+ T cells from blood, cultured in vitro, taken before SARS-CoV-2 vaccination. The CDR3 protein is CASSIVEEEEYF. The DNA for the CDR3 is TGTGCCAGTAGTATAGTAGAGGAGGAAGAGTACTTC.